These 18 T cell receptor beta chains were sequenced from one sample in a study of shared clonotypes between healthy human individuals. Here immunoSEQ multiplex PCR was the method, and the copy in TCRdb shows in-frame clones only, minus some. The data hold roughly 2.2 million clones, with about 92% observed a single time. The source material was naive CD4+ T cells from PBMCs. The subset: CD45RA+ positively selected. The receptors were gathered from a young man in good health. Some clones in this sample may be carry-over from other donors' samples.

The gene calls are TRBV9 and TRBJ1-1; D not certain. The V gene lost 2 bases and the J gene lost 2 bases, with 10 bases spanning the gap. CDR1 is SGDLS, CDR2 YYNGEE, per germline. This CDR3 spans 14 amino acids. DNA for the CDR3: TGTGCCAGCAGCGTTATACAAGGAAACACTGAAGCTTTCTTT. Protein: CASSVIQGNTEAFF.

The chain employs TRBV5-1 and TRBJ2-5; D remains unclear. Matching the DNA end better, TRBJ2-7 makes the J call doubtful. This CDR3 comprises 14 residues. Germline-derived CDR1 and CDR2 are SGHRS and YFSETQ. Here the CDR3 DNA reads TGCGCCAGCAGCTTGACATCCGGATCCTACGAGCAGTACTTC. Translating it yields CASSLTSGSYEQYF.

This clone was detected a few times. CDR3 in DNA: TGTGCCAGCGGGTGGAATGGGTCTTTCTTT. It encodes CASGWNGSFF. This chain links TRBV28 with TRBJ1-1, with D unresolved. The germline V and J ends were trimmed by 8 bases and 12 bases, with 13 bases remaining between them. In germline, CDR1 is MDHEN, CDR2 SYDVKM. The length of the CDR3 is 10 residues. The full variable domain, completed using reference TRBV28 and TRBJ1-1, is DVKVTQSSRYLVKRTGEKVFLECVQDMDHENMFWYRQDPGLGLRLIYFSYDVKMKEKGDIPEGYSVSREKKERFSLILESASTNQTSMYLCASGWNGSFFGQGTRLTVV.

This chain links TRBV21-1 with TRBJ2-1; whether TRBD2, the table's D call, matches the DNA was not checked. TRBV21-1 is designated a pseudogene. There are 15 residues in the CDR3. The CDR3 DNA follows: TGTGCCAGCATCCTAGCGGCCTTCTCCTACAATGAGCAGTTCTTC. This gives the protein CASILAAFSYNEQFF.

This clone was seen once. The chain combines TRBV5-6 with TRBJ2-5; D unresolved. CDR3 length equals 14 residues. The V end lost 5 bases, the J end lost 1 base, and 12 bases lay between the germline ends. Germline lookup yields CDR1 SGHDT and CDR2 YYEEEE. CDR3 loop: CASSSVMAQETQYF. The CDR3, as DNA: TGTGCCAGCAGTTCCGTGATGGCCCAAGAGACCCAGTACTTC.

The chain joins TRBV5-1 to TRBJ1-2; D gene unclear. V gave up 3 bases and J gave up 6 bases, with 12 bases separating them. Germline lookup yields CDR1 SGHRS and CDR2 YFSETQ. The CDR3 is 13 residues long. The CDR3, as DNA: TGCGCCAGCAGCTCCCTAGAATTAGATGGCTACACCTTC. Encoded protein: CASSSLELDGYTF.

This sequence joins TRBV6-1 and TRBJ1-5, with D unresolved. The ends were cut back, 3 bases at V and 1 base at J, with 7 bases in the middle. Germline assignment: CDR1 MNHNS and CDR2 SASEGT. The CDR3 runs 14 residues. The CDR3 nucleotides read TGTGCCAGCAGTGATCCGAGGAGCAATCAGCCCCAGCATTTT. Translation: CASSDPRSNQPQHF.

This chain links TRBV19 with TRBJ2-4; 10 bases line up with TRBD2. Germline loops: CDR1 LNHDA, CDR2 SQIVND (reference sequence). The CDR3 loop spans 15 amino acids. Trimming took 1 base from V and 9 from J; bases not matched to a gene: 6. DNA for the CDR3: TGTGCCAGTAGTATAGTGAGTCTAGCGGGAGCCATTCAGTACTTC. It encodes CASSIVSLAGAIQYF. The full variable domain, with the rest looked up from reference TRBV19 and TRBJ2-4, is DGGITQSPKYLFRKEGQNVTLSCEQNLNHDAMYWYRQDPGQGLRLIYYSQIVNDFQKGDIAEGYSVSREKKESFPLTVTSAQKNPTAFYLCASSIVSLAGAIQYFGAGTRLSVL.

V is TRBV4-2 and J is TRBJ2-7; 7 bases match TRBD2. This CDR3 is 17 amino acids long. V gave up 2 bases and J gave up 5 bases; unmatched junction bases: 15. CDR1 is LGHNA, CDR2 YNFKEQ, per germline. This CDR3 reads CASSQSVASGRSHEQYF. The CDR3 DNA sequence: TGTGCCAGCAGCCAATCGGTGGCTAGCGGCAGATCCCACGAGCAGTACTTC.

This clone was picked up one time. The chain has TRBV4-2 and TRBJ2-1, with 9 bases identical to TRBD2. Germline V CDR1 and CDR2: LGHNA, YNFKEQ. The CDR3 has 15 residues. Losses at the gene ends were 1 base for V and 7 bases for J; bases not matched to a gene: 5. The CDR3 region is CASSQGREGRNEQFF. The CDR3 bases are TGTGCCAGCAGCCAAGGGCGGGAGGGCCGTAATGAGCAGTTCTTC.

The V call is TRBV7-3, the J call TRBJ2-1, with D tentatively TRBD1 (5 bases). Trimming removed 5 bases at V and 0 bases at J, with 11 bases between. Germline values: CDR1 SGHTA, CDR2 FQGTGA. The length of the CDR3 is 15 residues. CDR3 coding DNA: TGTGCCAGCAGCAAAGGGGCGGACTCCTACAATGAGCAGTTCTTC. This encodes CASSKGADSYNEQFF.

This rearrangement joins TRBV7-3 to TRBJ2-1; D is uncertain. Germline V gene data show CDR1 as SGHTA and CDR2 as FQGTGA. Trimming shortened V by 1 base and J by 7 bases, and 14 bases separated the two germline ends. This CDR3 spans 15 amino acids. In DNA, the CDR3 is TGTGCCAGCAGCTTAATGGGGTCAGTTGAGAATGAGCAGTTCTTC. Translated: CASSLMGSVENEQFF.

The CDR3 nucleotides are TGTGCCAGCAGTCCCAAACAGAGGGGGGTCGATCAGCCCCAGCATTTT. Translating gives CASSPKQRGVDQPQHF. This sequence joins TRBV6-6 and TRBJ1-5; TRBD1 might be the D (6 bases). Trimming pared 5 bases from V and 5 bases from J, leaving 19 bases between. The length of the CDR3 is 16 residues. Germline assignment: CDR1 MNHNY and CDR2 SVGAGI (reference sequence).

In regard to this clone: The same CDR3 is also encoded by other DNA sequences in this sample. The V gene is TRBV9, the J gene TRBJ2-5; 9 nucleotides agree with TRBD1. The length of the CDR3 is 15 residues. Unmatched junction bases numbered 8, after V lost 4 bases and J lost 4 bases. In germline, CDR1 is SGDLS, CDR2 YYNGEE. The DNA of the CDR3 is TGTGCCAGCAGCCCGAGAACAGGGGGCGGAGAGACCCAGTACTTC. As protein: CASSPRTGGGETQYF. Variable domain in full (rest from reference TRBV9 and TRBJ2-5): DSGVTQTPKHLITATGQRVTLRCSPRSGDLSVYWYQQSLDQGLQFLIQYYNGEERAKGNILERFSAQQFPDLHSELNLSSLELGDSALYFCASSPRTGGGETQYFGPGTRLLVL.

The CDR3 loop reads CASKGYGGGQDNEQFF. In DNA form, the CDR3 reads TGTGCCAGCAAGGGATATGGGGGGGGGCAGGACAATGAGCAGTTCTTC. The rearrangement joins TRBV27 to TRBJ2-1; D may be TRBD2 (7 bases). Germline V gene data show CDR1 as MNHEY and CDR2 as SMNVEV (reference sequence). The CDR3 is made up of 16 amino acids. V was trimmed by 7 bases and J by 5 bases, leaving 21 bases between them.

In DNA form, the CDR3 reads TGTGCCAGCTCACCTGGACAGGGGGCCAAGTACGAGCAGTACTTC. Its protein product is CASSPGQGAKYEQYF. The rearrangement links TRBV18 to TRBJ2-7; 11 bases match TRBD1. Germline loops: CDR1 KGHSH, CDR2 LQKENI. The CDR3 is 15 amino acids. The trim removed 3 bases at V and 4 bases at J, leaving 5 bases unmatched.

The rearrangement links TRBV19 to TRBJ1-5; maybe TRBD1 (5 bases). Trimming left V 3 bases short and J 4 bases short, with 13 bases between. The CDR3 is 15 amino acids. Germline V gene data show CDR1 as LNHDA and CDR2 as SQIVND (reference sequence). CDR3: CASSILSGNNQPQHF. In DNA form, the CDR3 reads TGTGCCAGTAGTATTTTGTCAGGGAATAATCAGCCCCAGCATTTT.

As for this clone: The sample holds other DNA sequences that translate to the same CDR3. The CDR3 protein is CASSVVSGASYNEQFF. The CDR3 DNA sequence: TGTGCCAGCAGCGTCGTGTCTGGGGCATCCTACAATGAGCAGTTCTTC. This chain connects TRBV9 to TRBJ2-1; a weak D match, TRBD1 (5 bases). CDR3 size: 16 residues. Deletions cut 2 bases from V and 1 base from J, with 13 bases between. The germline V gene encodes CDR1 SGDLS and CDR2 YYNGEE.